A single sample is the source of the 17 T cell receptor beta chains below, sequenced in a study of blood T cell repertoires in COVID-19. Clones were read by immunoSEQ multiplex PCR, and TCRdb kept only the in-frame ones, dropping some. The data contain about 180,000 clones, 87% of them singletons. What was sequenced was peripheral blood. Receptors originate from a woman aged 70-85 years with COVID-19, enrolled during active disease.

The CDR3 DNA follows: TGTGCCAGCAGTCGGACAGGGGGCTTTAGCGAGCAGTACTTC. Amino acids: CASSRTGGFSEQYF. The chain recombines TRBV6-5 with TRBJ2-7; TRBD1 aligns across 11 bases. Per germline, CDR1 MNHEY and CDR2 SVGAGI. This CDR3 spans 14 amino acids. J was trimmed by 6 bases and V by 5 bases; bases with no gene match: 6.

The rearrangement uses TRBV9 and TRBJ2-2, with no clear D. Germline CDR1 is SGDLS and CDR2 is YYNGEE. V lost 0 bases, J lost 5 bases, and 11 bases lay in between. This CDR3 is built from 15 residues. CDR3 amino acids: CASSVVSGWTGELFF. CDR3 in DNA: TGTGCCAGCAGCGTAGTTTCCGGGTGGACCGGGGAGCTGTTTTTT. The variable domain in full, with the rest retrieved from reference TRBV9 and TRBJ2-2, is DSGVTQTPKHLITATGQRVTLRCSPRSGDLSVYWYQQSLDQGLQFLIQYYNGEERAKGNILERFSAQQFPDLHSELNLSSLELGDSALYFCASSVVSGWTGELFFGEGSRLTVL.

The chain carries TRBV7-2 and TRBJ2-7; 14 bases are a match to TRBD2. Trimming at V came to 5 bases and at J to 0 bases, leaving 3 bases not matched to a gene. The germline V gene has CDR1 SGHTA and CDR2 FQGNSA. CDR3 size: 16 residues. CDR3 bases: TGTGCCAGCAGCGGAGGACTAGCGGGAGGCTCCTACGAGCAGTACTTC. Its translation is CASSGGLAGGSYEQYF.

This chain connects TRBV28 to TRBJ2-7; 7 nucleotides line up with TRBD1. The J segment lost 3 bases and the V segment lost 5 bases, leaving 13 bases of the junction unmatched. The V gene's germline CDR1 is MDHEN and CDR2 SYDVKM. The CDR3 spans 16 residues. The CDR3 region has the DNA TGTGCCAGCAGTCCAACCACAGGGGCCCTGGGCTACGAGCAGTACTTC. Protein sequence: CASSPTTGALGYEQYF.

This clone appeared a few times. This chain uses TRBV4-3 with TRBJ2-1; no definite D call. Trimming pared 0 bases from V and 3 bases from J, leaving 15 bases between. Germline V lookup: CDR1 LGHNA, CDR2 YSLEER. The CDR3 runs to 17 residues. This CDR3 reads CASSQDRNSPHYNEQFF. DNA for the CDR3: TGCGCCAGCAGCCAAGATCGTAACAGCCCTCACTACAATGAGCAGTTCTTC.

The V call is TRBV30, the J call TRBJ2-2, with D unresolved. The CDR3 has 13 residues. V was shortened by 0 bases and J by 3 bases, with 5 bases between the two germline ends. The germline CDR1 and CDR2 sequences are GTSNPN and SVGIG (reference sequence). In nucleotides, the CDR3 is TGTGCCTGGAGTGTAGCCTACACCGGGGAGCTGTTTTTT. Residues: CAWSVAYTGELFF. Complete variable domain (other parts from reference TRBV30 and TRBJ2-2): SQTIHQWPATLVQPVGSPLSLECTVEGTSNPNLYWYRQAAGRGLQLLFYSVGIGQISSEVPQNLSASRPQDRQFILSSKKLLLSDSGFYLCAWSVAYTGELFFGEGSRLTVL.

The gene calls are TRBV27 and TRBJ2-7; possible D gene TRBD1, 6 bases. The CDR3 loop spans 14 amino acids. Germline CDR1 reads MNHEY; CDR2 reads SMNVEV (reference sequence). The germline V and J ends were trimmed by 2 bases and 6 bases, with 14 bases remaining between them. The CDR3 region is CASSLAWDTLEQYF. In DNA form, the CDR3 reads TGTGCCAGCAGTTTAGCTTGGGACACCCTCGAGCAGTACTTC.

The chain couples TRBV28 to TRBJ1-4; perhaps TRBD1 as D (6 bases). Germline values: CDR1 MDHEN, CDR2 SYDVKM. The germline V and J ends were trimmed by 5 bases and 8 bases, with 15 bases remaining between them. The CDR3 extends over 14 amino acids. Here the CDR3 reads CASSHRPGTEKLFF. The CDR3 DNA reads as TGTGCCAGCAGTCACCGCCCGGGGACAGAAAAACTGTTTTTT.

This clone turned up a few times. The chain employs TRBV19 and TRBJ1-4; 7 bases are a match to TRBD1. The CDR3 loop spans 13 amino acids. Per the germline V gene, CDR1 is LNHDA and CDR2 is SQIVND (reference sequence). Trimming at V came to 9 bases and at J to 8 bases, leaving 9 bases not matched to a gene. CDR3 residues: CARLQGMREKLFF. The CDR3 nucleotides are TGTGCCAGACTACAGGGGATGAGAGAAAAACTGTTTTTT.

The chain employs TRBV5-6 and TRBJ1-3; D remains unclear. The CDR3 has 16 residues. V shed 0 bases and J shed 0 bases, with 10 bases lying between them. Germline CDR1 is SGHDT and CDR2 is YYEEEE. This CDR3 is CASSLGTPLSGNTIYF. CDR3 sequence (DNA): TGTGCCAGCAGCTTGGGGACTCCACTCTCTGGAAACACCATATATTTT.

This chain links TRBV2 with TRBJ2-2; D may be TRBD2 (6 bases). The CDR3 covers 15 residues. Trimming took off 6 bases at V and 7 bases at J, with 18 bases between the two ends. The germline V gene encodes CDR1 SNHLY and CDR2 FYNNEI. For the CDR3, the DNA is TGTGCCAGCAGCATGGGAGGAGCCAGGCACGGGGAGCTGTTTTTT. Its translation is CASSMGGARHGELFF. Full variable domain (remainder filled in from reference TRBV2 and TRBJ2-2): EPEVTQTPSHQVTQMGQEVILRCVPISNHLYFYWYRQILGQKVEFLVSFYNNEISEKSEIFDDQFSVERPDGSNFTLKIRSTKLEDSAMYFCASSMGGARHGELFFGEGSRLTVL.

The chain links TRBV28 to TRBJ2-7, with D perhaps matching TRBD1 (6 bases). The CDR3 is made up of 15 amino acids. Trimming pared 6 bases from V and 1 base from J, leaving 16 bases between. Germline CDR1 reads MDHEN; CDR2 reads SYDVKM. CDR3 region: CASRSNRDRSYEQYF. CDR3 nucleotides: TGTGCCAGCAGATCTAACAGGGATCGGTCCTACGAGCAGTACTTC.

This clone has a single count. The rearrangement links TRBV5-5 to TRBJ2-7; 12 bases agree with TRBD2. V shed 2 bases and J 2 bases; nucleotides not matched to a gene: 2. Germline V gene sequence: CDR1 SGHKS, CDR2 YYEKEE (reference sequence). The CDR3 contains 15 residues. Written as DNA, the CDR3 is TGTGCCAGCAGCTTTGGGACTAGCGGGCCCTACGAGCAGTACTTC. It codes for CASSFGTSGPYEQYF.

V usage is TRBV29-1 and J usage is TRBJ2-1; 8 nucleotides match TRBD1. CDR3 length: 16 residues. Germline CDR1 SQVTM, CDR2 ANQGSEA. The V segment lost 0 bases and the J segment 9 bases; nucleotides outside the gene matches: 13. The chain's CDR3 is CSVEDRGQASYREQFF. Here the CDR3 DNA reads TGCAGCGTTGAAGATCGGGGACAGGCTTCATATCGTGAGCAGTTCTTC.

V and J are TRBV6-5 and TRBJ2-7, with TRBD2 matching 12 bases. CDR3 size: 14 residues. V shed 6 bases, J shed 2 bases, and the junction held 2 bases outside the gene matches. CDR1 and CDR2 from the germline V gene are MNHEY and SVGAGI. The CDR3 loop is CASRTSGGPYEQYF. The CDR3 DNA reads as TGTGCCAGCAGGACTAGCGGGGGTCCCTACGAGCAGTACTTC.

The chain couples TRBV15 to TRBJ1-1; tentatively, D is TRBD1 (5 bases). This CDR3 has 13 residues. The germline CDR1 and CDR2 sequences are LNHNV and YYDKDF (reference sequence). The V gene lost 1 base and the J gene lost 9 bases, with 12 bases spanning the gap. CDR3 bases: TGTGCCACCAGCAGAGCCAGAGACAGCAAAGCTTTCTTT. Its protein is CATSRARDSKAFF.

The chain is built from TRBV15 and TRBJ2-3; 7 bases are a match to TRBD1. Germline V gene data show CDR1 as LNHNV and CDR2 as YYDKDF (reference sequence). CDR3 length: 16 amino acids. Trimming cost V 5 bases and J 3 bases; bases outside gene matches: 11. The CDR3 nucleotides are TGTGCCACCAGCGGAAAGACAGGGATAGTGACAGATACGCAGTATTTT. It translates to CATSGKTGIVTDTQYF.